Presented here are 25 T cell receptor beta chains from one specimen sequenced in a study of glioma-infiltrating T cells. Using RNA template, CDR3s of TCR alpha and beta were amplified with iRepertoire arm-PCR. TCRdb redid the calling of the multiplex PCR reads with MiXCR, one entry per CDR3 protein. The sample records more than 110,000 distinct CDR3 sequences, roughly two fifths being singletons. Sequenced input: glioma tissue, nonneoplastic brain tissue, or PBMCs (not recorded which). The receptors originated from a human donor with low-grade glioma or glioblastoma, undergoing nonglioma brain surgery, or in good health (not recorded which).

V usage is TRBV6-6 and J usage is TRBJ2-7, with TRBD2 matching 15 bases. The CDR3 has 15 residues. V lost 5 bases, J lost 4 bases, and 3 bases stayed unmatched. CDR1 is MNHNY, CDR2 SVGAGI, per germline (reference sequence). The CDR3 sequence: CASSTGLAGGYEQYF. CDR3 sequence (DNA): TGTGCCAGCAGTACGGGACTAGCGGGAGGTTACGAGCAGTACTTC.

In this sample, this clonotype turned up many times. This chain uses TRBV6-2 or TRBV6-3 with TRBJ1-1; no firm D call. The germline V and J ends were trimmed by 8 bases and 3 bases, with 13 bases remaining between them. CDR1 is MNHEY and CDR2 is SVGEGT in the germline V gene. This CDR3 has 13 residues. The CDR3 protein is CASAMDGDTEAFF. The DNA for the CDR3 is TGTGCCAGCGCTATGGACGGTGACACTGAAGCTTTCTTT.

This chain uses TRBV6-2 or TRBV6-3 with TRBJ2-7; D call uncertain. The CDR3 has 13 residues. Trimming left V 6 bases short and J 3 bases short, with 12 bases between. CDR1 MNHEY and CDR2 SVGEGT come from the germline V gene. The CDR3 nucleotides are TGTGCCAGCAGGCCGTCGGTAGTCTACGAGCAGTACTTC. Residues: CASRPSVVYEQYF.

This clonotype turned up a few times. The chain employs TRBV2 and TRBJ2-7, with 7 positions matching TRBD1. Germline V gene sequence: CDR1 SNHLY, CDR2 FYNNEI. The CDR3 is 14 residues long. The V gene end was trimmed by 2 bases and the J gene end by 2 bases; junction bases not matched to a gene: 3. CDR3: CASSEWTGTYEQYF. CDR3 sequence (DNA): TGTGCCAGCAGTGAATGGACAGGAACCTACGAGCAGTACTTC.

In regard to this clonotype: A clone one base away is much larger, so this may be a read error. V and J are TRBV6-2 or TRBV6-3 and TRBJ2-1, with 8 bases that match TRBD1. Germline CDR1 is MNHEY and CDR2 is SVGEGT. The V gene end was trimmed by 5 bases and the J gene end by 4 bases; junction bases not matched to a gene: 7. This CDR3 has 15 residues. DNA of the CDR3: TGTGCCAGCAGTGGAGCAGGGGGCTGGTACAATGAGCAGTTCTTC. Translated: CASSGAGGWYNEQFF.

This chain joins TRBV7-2 and TRBJ2-5; no firm D call. The V gene's germline CDR1 is SGHTA and CDR2 FQGNSA. The CDR3 length is 11 residues. With 1 base removed from V and 9 bases from J, the gap between germline ends came to 6 bases. In nucleotides, the CDR3 is TGTGCCAGCAGCTTAGACCAGGCCCAGTACTTC. Translated: CASSLDQAQYF.

This clonotype showed up many times. V usage is TRBV6-1 and J usage is TRBJ2-7, with TRBD1 identical over 10 bases. The ends lost 8 bases at V and 2 bases at J; junction bases unmatched: 3. Germline lookup yields CDR1 MNHNS and CDR2 SASEGT. The CDR3 is 13 amino acids. The CDR3 sequence is CASRDRGPYEQYF. The CDR3 region has the DNA TGTGCCAGCCGGGACAGGGGTCCCTACGAGCAGTACTTC.

The chain combines TRBV20-1 with TRBJ2-5; TRBD1 might be the D (6 bases). CDR3 length equals 14 residues. Per germline, CDR1 DFQATT and CDR2 SNEGSKA (reference sequence). Trimming shortened V by 5 bases and J by 3 bases, and 16 bases separated the two germline ends. CDR3 region: CSALPGHKKETQYF. DNA for the CDR3: TGCAGTGCTCTCCCGGGACACAAGAAAGAGACCCAGTACTTC.

At least ten counts were recorded for this clonotype. This chain connects TRBV27 to TRBJ2-5; D could derive from TRBD1 or TRBD2 (5 bases each). CDR1 is MNHEY, CDR2 SMNVEV, per germline (reference sequence). The ends were cut back, 3 bases at V and 7 bases at J, with 15 bases in the middle. This CDR3 comprises 14 residues. The CDR3 protein is CASSLSLGGGTQYF. CDR3 in DNA: TGTGCCAGCAGTTTGTCCCTAGGTGGGGGGACCCAGTACTTC.

On this clonotype: An end of the junction does not agree with germline; a read error may underlie this. V usage is TRBV7-2 and J usage is TRBJ2-5, with 8 bases lining up with TRBD1. The V gene's germline CDR1 is SGHTA and CDR2 FQGNSA. The CDR3 extends over 12 amino acids. The CDR3: CASSVYRGEQSF. CDR3 DNA: TGTGCCAGCAGCGTATACAGGGGGGAGCAGTCCTTC.

This sequence joins TRBV20-1 and TRBJ1-3; possibly TRBD1 for D (5 bases). The CDR3 consists of 12 residues. Trimming took off 7 bases at V and 4 bases at J, with 11 bases between the two ends. Germline-derived CDR1 and CDR2 are DFQATT and SNEGSKA (reference sequence). DNA for the CDR3: TGCAGTGTCCAGGGATGGGGAAACACCATATATTTT. Encoded protein: CSVQGWGNTIYF.

This clonotype has ten or more counts. The V call is TRBV6-1, the J call TRBJ1-5; no clear D gene. The V gene lost 5 bases and the J gene lost 2 bases, with 7 bases spanning the gap. CDR1 and CDR2 from the germline V gene are MNHNS and SASEGT. CDR3 length: 13 amino acids. CDR3 protein: CASSLMGNQPQHF. The CDR3 DNA is TGTGCCAGCAGTTTAATGGGCAATCAGCCCCAGCATTTT.

V gene TRBV28 combines with J gene TRBJ2-7; no reliable D call. Trimming shortened V by 8 bases and J by 3 bases, and 11 bases separated the two germline ends. This CDR3 has 12 residues. Germline CDR1 and CDR2: MDHEN and SYDVKM. CDR3: CASGSPVYEQYF. CDR3 sequence (DNA): TGTGCCAGCGGGTCGCCCGTCTACGAGCAGTACTTC.

The genes are TRBV20-1 and TRBJ2-1, with D perhaps given as TRBD1 or TRBD2 (6 bases each). Germline CDR1 reads DFQATT; CDR2 reads SNEGSKA (reference sequence). The CDR3 runs to 18 residues. Trimming took 3 bases from V and 4 from J, leaving 25 bases between them. The CDR3 nucleotides are TGCAGTGCTAGTTGGTTATCAGGAGGGGGACCGATATACAATGAGCAGTTCTTC. Protein product: CSASWLSGGGPIYNEQFF.

CDR3 loop: CASSTRDSVNYGYTF. CDR3 DNA sequence: TGTGCCAGCAGTACTCGGGACAGTGTGAACTATGGCTACACCTTC. The chain couples TRBV6-2 or TRBV6-3 to TRBJ1-2; 7 bases are a match to TRBD1. Trimming removed 5 bases from V and 2 bases from J; junction bases left unmatched: 8. This CDR3 contains 15 residues. The V gene's germline CDR1 is MNHEY and CDR2 SVGEGT.

The table lists this clonotype with a few counts. V gene TRBV7-2 combines with J gene TRBJ2-1, with 8 nucleotides matching TRBD1. Per germline, CDR1 SGHTA and CDR2 FQGNSA. The CDR3 covers 15 residues. The trim removed 5 bases at V and 4 bases at J, leaving 7 bases unmatched. Written as DNA, the CDR3 is TGTGCCAGCAGCCCAAGGACAGGGAGATACAATGAGCAGTTCTTC. Amino acids: CASSPRTGRYNEQFF. Full variable domain (outside the CDR3, taken from reference TRBV7-2 and TRBJ2-1): GAGVSQSPSNKVTEKGKDVELRCDPISGHTALYWYRQSLGQGLEFLIYFQGNSAPDKSGLPSDRFSAERTGGSVSTLTIQRTQQEDSAVYLCASSPRTGRYNEQFFGPGTRLTVL.

The chain uses TRBV7-2 and TRBJ1-5; D is ambiguous. The CDR3 is 14 amino acids. Trimming stripped 5 bases from V and 5 bases from J, with 13 bases between. From germline, CDR1 is SGHTA and CDR2 FQGNSA. CDR3 protein: CASSGDGSDQPQHF. In DNA, the CDR3 is TGTGCCAGCAGCGGTGACGGGAGCGATCAGCCCCAGCATTTT.

V gene TRBV11-3 combines with J gene TRBJ2-2; D is unclear. CDR1 and CDR2 from the germline V gene are SGHNT and YENEEA. V gave up 4 bases and J gave up 3 bases, with 6 bases separating them. The CDR3 consists of 13 residues. The DNA for the CDR3 is TGTGCCAGCAGCTGGAGCGACACCGGGGAGCTGTTTTTT. It codes for CASSWSDTGELFF.

This clonotype was counted a few times. The V call is TRBV3-1, the J call TRBJ1-1; a weak D match, TRBD1 (5 bases). The CDR3 extends over 14 amino acids. Germline V lookup: CDR1 LGHDT, CDR2 YNNKEL (reference sequence). Trimming took 1 base from V and 5 from J, leaving 11 bases between them. CDR3 sequence reads: CASSQVQGGTEAFF. The CDR3 DNA is TGTGCCAGCAGCCAAGTGCAGGGTGGAACTGAAGCTTTCTTT.

This clonotype is a singleton in its sample. Germline is not matched at one junction end, which may reflect a read error. The genes are TRBV2 and TRBJ1-2; D unresolved. The CDR3 runs to 13 residues. CDR1 is SNHLY and CDR2 is FYNNEI in the germline V gene. For the CDR3, the DNA is TGTGCCAGCAGTGATCACACCAACTATGGCCACACCTTC. Its protein is CASSDHTNYGHTF.

This clonotype was seen a few times. J is TRBJ2-1 and V is TRBV7-2; 9 bases map to TRBD2. This CDR3 has 15 amino acids. V gave up 1 base and J gave up 4 bases; unmatched junction bases: 2. Germline CDR1 SGHTA, CDR2 FQGNSA. The chain's CDR3 is CASSLGGGDYNEQFF. The CDR3 DNA follows: TGTGCCAGCAGCTTAGGCGGGGGGGATTACAATGAGCAGTTCTTC.

Points on this clonotype: The junction differs from germline at one of its ends, possibly a read error. CDR3 coding DNA: TGTGCCATAAGTGAACTACCTGGAGACTACGAGCAGTACTTC. Its translation is CAISELPGDYEQYF. The chain joins TRBV10-3 to TRBJ2-7; D call uncertain. This CDR3 has 14 residues. Germline V gene data show CDR1 as ENHRY and CDR2 as SYGVKD.

This sequence joins TRBV28 and TRBJ2-7, with D perhaps TRBD1 (5 bases). This CDR3 region has 14 residues. The germline V gene encodes CDR1 MDHEN and CDR2 SYDVKM. V was shortened by 3 bases and J by 2 bases, with 11 bases between the two germline ends. CDR3 coding DNA: TGTGCCAGCAGTTTCCAGGGAAAACCCTACGAGCAGTACTTC. This codes for CASSFQGKPYEQYF.

A note on this clonotype: At one end, the junction sequence differs from germline, possibly due to a read error. V usage is TRBV4-1 and J usage is TRBJ2-7, with D possibly matching TRBD1 (6 bases). The CDR3 loop spans 18 amino acids. The germline V gene has CDR1 MGHRA and CDR2 YSYEKL. The CDR3 spells CASSQDWVATGLSYERYF. The CDR3 DNA sequence: TGCGCCAGCAGCCAAGATTGGGTTGCTACAGGGCTATCCTACGAGCGGTACTTC.

The chain is built from TRBV20-1 and TRBJ2-7, with 10 bases identical to TRBD2. The J segment lost 8 bases and the V segment lost 2 bases, leaving 9 bases of the junction unmatched. Germline CDR1 and CDR2: DFQATT and SNEGSKA (reference sequence). This CDR3 has 14 residues. The CDR3: CSARLGTSAPKQYF. Written as DNA, the CDR3 is TGCAGTGCTAGATTGGGGACTAGCGCGCCTAAGCAGTACTTC.